One sample yielded the 17 T cell receptor beta chains listed below, sequenced in a study of shared clonotypes between healthy human individuals. CD45RO-negative CD8 cells positively selected for CCR7 made up the naive population, which excluded terminally differentiated effector memory CD45RA+ cells. The data were produced by immunoSEQ multiplex PCR, yet TCRdb's version contains in-frame clones alone and is incomplete. Of about 2.2 million clones in the sample, approximately 94% were seen once. Sequenced input: naive CD8+ T cells from PBMCs. These receptors originate from a man aged 18 to 30 in good health. Some clones in this sample may be carry-over from other donors' samples.

About this clone: Other DNA sequences in the sample encode the same CDR3. The chain combines TRBV2 with TRBJ2-7; 10 positions agree with TRBD2. CDR1 and CDR2 (germline): SNHLY, FYNNEI. Trimming cost V 6 bases and J 1 base; bases outside gene matches: 3. The CDR3 totals 14 residues. The CDR3 spells CASSPSGSSYEQYF. The DNA of the CDR3 is TGTGCCAGCAGCCCTAGCGGGAGTTCCTACGAGCAGTACTTC.

This chain uses TRBV10-3 with TRBJ2-1, with a weak D call TRBD2 (6 bases). The V gene's germline CDR1 is ENHRY and CDR2 SYGVKD. Between the trimmed V and J ends, which lost 5 bases and 8 bases, there was a span of 13 bases. This CDR3 spans 13 amino acids. CDR3 sequence (DNA): TGTGCCATCAGTATGACGGGGGTGGATGAGCAGTTCTTC. Translating gives CAISMTGVDEQFF.

V is TRBV7-9 and J is TRBJ2-1, with D hard to call. The CDR3 sequence is 13 residues long. Trimming removed 6 bases at V and 2 bases at J, with 8 bases between. Per germline, CDR1 SEHNR and CDR2 FQNEAQ (reference sequence). CDR3 amino acids: CASRNDPYNEQFF. CDR3 DNA sequence: TGTGCCAGCAGGAACGACCCCTACAATGAGCAGTTCTTC.

This rearrangement joins TRBV27 to TRBJ2-7; TRBD1 agrees at 7 bases. Germline CDR1 and CDR2: MNHEY and SMNVEV (reference sequence). V lost 5 bases and J lost 6; bases outside the gene matches: 10. This CDR3 region has 14 residues. CDR3 in amino acids: CASSRDRAPIEQYF. As DNA, the CDR3 is TGTGCCAGCAGTCGCGACAGGGCGCCCATCGAGCAGTACTTC.

The V call is TRBV28, the J call TRBJ1-1; D call uncertain. CDR3 length: 13 residues. Trimming left V 8 bases short and J 7 bases short, with 17 bases between. CDR1 is MDHEN, CDR2 SYDVKM, per germline. DNA for the CDR3: TGTGCCAGCCTCGGCAGTTCCCATCTTGAAGCTTTCTTT. This codes for CASLGSSHLEAFF.

This chain uses TRBV19 with TRBJ2-3, with 9 bases aligning to TRBD2. CDR1 and CDR2 (germline): LNHDA, SQIVND (reference sequence). The CDR3 consists of 16 residues. V was clipped by 6 bases and J by 1 base; unmatched bases: 8. The DNA for the CDR3 is TGTGCCAGTAGAGGGCGGGAGGGCCAGGGCACAGATACGCAGTATTTT. Protein sequence: CASRGREGQGTDTQYF.

V is TRBV27 and J is TRBJ2-5; 7 nucleotides match TRBD1. Germline values: CDR1 MNHEY, CDR2 SMNVEV (reference sequence). This CDR3 comprises 15 residues. V trimming: 0 bases; J trimming: 2 bases; junction bases outside the gene matches: 3. The CDR3 loop reads CASSLSWGQQETQYF. The CDR3 region has the DNA TGTGCCAGCAGTTTATCGTGGGGACAGCAAGAGACCCAGTACTTC.

The count of this clone is one. Because the CDR3 is missing its conserved closing phenylalanine or tryptophan, this is likely a read error. It is unclear where the CDR3 begins or ends on the DNA, so no DNA is shown, and the CDR3 is as TCRdb lists it. The V gene is TRBV27, the J gene TRBJ2-7; no check of the table's D call, TRBD1, against the DNA was made. Ends included, the CDR3 has 12 residues. CDR1 MNHEY and CDR2 SMNVEV come from the germline V gene (reference sequence). The CDR3 loop reads CASSLNRDRGES.

This chain links TRBV28 with TRBJ2-3, with no clear D. V was pared by 6 bases and J by 0 bases, with 16 bases between. Germline CDR1 is MDHEN and CDR2 is SYDVKM. The CDR3 is 16 residues long. In DNA, the CDR3 is TGTGCCAGCAGCCCTCTATTCACCGCTAGCACAGATACGCAGTATTTT. Residues: CASSPLFTASTDTQYF.

The V and J genes are TRBV7-9 and TRBJ1-4, with D unclear. Germline V gives CDR1 SEHNR, CDR2 FQNEAQ (reference sequence). V lost 5 bases and J 8 bases, leaving 9 bases between the germline ends. The CDR3 is made up of 12 amino acids. The CDR3 is CASSHDWEKLFF. In DNA, the CDR3 is TGTGCCAGCAGCCATGATTGGGAAAAACTGTTTTTT.

V gene TRBV27 combines with J gene TRBJ2-7; 7 nucleotides line up with TRBD1. Germline CDR1 reads MNHEY; CDR2 reads SMNVEV (reference sequence). The CDR3 runs to 15 residues. The V segment lost 3 bases and the J segment 0 bases; nucleotides outside the gene matches: 5. The CDR3 protein is CASSFADRRSYEQYF. The CDR3 nucleotides are TGTGCCAGCAGTTTCGCGGACAGGCGCTCCTACGAGCAGTACTTC.

In its sample, this clone was seen once. The chain carries TRBV9 and TRBJ2-1, with D possibly being TRBD2 (7 bases). Germline V gene sequence: CDR1 SGDLS, CDR2 YYNGEE. The CDR3 runs 16 residues. The V gene lost 4 bases and the J gene lost 5 bases, with 19 bases spanning the gap. CDR3 DNA sequence: TGTGCCAGCAGCACCACCTTGGGAGGGGGACACAATGAGCAGTTCTTC. Amino acid sequence: CASSTTLGGGHNEQFF.

The J gene is TRBJ2-2, the V gene TRBV9, with 13 bases fitting TRBD2. The germline gives CDR1 SGDLS, CDR2 YYNGEE. CDR3 length: 18 amino acids. The V gene end was trimmed by 0 bases and the J gene end by 6 bases; junction bases not matched to a gene: 8. As DNA, the CDR3 is TGTGCCAGCAGCGTAGAAATGGGACTAGCGGGAAAGGCCGGGGAGCTGTTTTTT. Translated: CASSVEMGLAGKAGELFF.

The rearrangement joins TRBV18 to TRBJ2-7; D gene uncertain. Germline V gene sequence: CDR1 KGHSH, CDR2 LQKENI. Trimming left V 0 bases short and J 4 bases short, with 16 bases between. The CDR3 totals 16 residues. CDR3: CASSPPDLQPLYEQYF. The CDR3 bases are TGTGCCAGCTCACCACCCGATCTCCAACCTTTATACGAGCAGTACTTC.

This chain uses TRBV28 with TRBJ2-3; D is perhaps TRBD2 (6 bases). CDR3 length equals 14 residues. V lost 7 bases, J lost 2 bases, and 13 bases lay in between. The germline CDR1 and CDR2 sequences are MDHEN and SYDVKM. The CDR3 nucleotides read TGTGCCAGCAATAACCGGGGGTTCACAGATACGCAGTATTTT. It specifies CASNNRGFTDTQYF.

This chain joins TRBV6-6 and TRBJ2-5; D is perhaps TRBD1 or TRBD2 (5 bases each). Trimming left V 4 bases short and J 2 bases short, with 14 bases between. CDR1 MNHNY and CDR2 SVGAGI come from the germline V gene (reference sequence). The CDR3 sequence is 15 residues long. The DNA for the CDR3 is TGTGCCAGCAGTTTGGGGGACCCACTTCAAGAGACCCAGTACTTC. This gives the protein CASSLGDPLQETQYF.

The chain employs TRBV7-9 and TRBJ1-2, with TRBD1 matching 7 bases. V shed 1 base and J 7 bases; nucleotides not matched to a gene: 12. The germline V gene encodes CDR1 SEHNR and CDR2 FQNEAQ (reference sequence). The CDR3 consists of 16 residues. DNA of the CDR3: TGTGCCAGCAGCTTAGGAGGGTTGGAGGGGGCGCGTGGCTACACCTTC. Translated, it gives CASSLGGLEGARGYTF. Together with reference TRBV7-9 and TRBJ1-2, the CDR3 gives the full variable domain: DTGVSQNPRHKITKRGQNVTFRCDPISEHNRLYWYRQTLGQGPEFLTYFQNEAQLEKSRLLSDRFSAERPKGSFSTLEIQRTEQGDSAMYLCASSLGGLEGARGYTFGSGTRLTVV.